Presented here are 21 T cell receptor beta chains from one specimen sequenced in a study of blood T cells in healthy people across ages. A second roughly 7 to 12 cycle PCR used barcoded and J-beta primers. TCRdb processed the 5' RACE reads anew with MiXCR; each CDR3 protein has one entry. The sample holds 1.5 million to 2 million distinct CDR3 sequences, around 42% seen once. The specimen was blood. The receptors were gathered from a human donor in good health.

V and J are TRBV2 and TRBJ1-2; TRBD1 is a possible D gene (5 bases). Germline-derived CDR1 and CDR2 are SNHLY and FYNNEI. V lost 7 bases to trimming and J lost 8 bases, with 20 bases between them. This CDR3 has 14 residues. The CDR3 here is CASKATDQFGGYTF. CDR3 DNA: TGTGCCAGCAAGGCGACAGACCAGTTCGGGGGCTACACCTTC. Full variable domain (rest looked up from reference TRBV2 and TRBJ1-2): EPEVTQTPSHQVTQMGQEVILRCVPISNHLYFYWYRQILGQKVEFLVSFYNNEISEKSEIFDDQFSVERPDGSNFTLKIRSTKLEDSAMYFCASKATDQFGGYTFGSGTRLTVV.

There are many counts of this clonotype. CDR3 nucleotides: TGTGCTAGTGGCGGACGGAGCTCCTACAATGAGCAGTTCTTC. This gives the protein CASGGRSSYNEQFF. The chain has TRBV12-5 and TRBJ2-1; D is unclear. CDR1 is LGHNT and CDR2 is FRNRAP in the germline V gene. V was cut by 6 bases and J by 0 bases, with 9 bases left in between. The CDR3 covers 14 residues.

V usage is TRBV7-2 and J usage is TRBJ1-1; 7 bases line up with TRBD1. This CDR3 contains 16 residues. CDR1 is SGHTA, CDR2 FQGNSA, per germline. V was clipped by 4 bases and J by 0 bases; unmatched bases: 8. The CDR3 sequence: CASSSRQGGVNTEAFF. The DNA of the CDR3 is TGTGCCAGCAGCTCGCGACAGGGAGGCGTGAACACTGAAGCTTTCTTT.

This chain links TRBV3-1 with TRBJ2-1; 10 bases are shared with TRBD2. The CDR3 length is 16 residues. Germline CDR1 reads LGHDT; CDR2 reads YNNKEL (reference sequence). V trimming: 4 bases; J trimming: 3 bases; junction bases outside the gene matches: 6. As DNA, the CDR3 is TGTGCCAGCAGCCGGTCCGCTAGCGGGGGCTACAATGAGCAGTTCTTC. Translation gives CASSRSASGGYNEQFF.

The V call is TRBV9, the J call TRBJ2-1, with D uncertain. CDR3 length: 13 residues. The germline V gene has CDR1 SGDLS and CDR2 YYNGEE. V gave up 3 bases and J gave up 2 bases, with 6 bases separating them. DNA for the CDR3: TGTGCCAGCAGCGGGCCAACCTACAATGAGCAGTTCTTC. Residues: CASSGPTYNEQFF.

Written as DNA, the CDR3 is TGTGCCAGCAGTTACGAAGGGACTGATTACAATGAGCAGTACTTC. This encodes CASSYEGTDYNEQYF. The V and J genes are TRBV6-2 or TRBV6-3 and TRBJ2-4; D is perhaps TRBD2 (6 bases). The CDR3 spans 15 residues. Germline CDR1 MNHEY, CDR2 SVGEGT. V was cut by 2 bases and J by 13 bases, with 21 bases left in between.

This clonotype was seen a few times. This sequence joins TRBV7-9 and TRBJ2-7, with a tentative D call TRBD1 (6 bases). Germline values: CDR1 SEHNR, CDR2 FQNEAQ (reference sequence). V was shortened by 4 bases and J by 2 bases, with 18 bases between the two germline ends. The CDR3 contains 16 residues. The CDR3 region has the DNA TGTGCCAGCAGCTGGATTGAGGGGGACGGAACCTACGAGCAGTACTTC. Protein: CASSWIEGDGTYEQYF. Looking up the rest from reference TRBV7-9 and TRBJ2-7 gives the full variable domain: DTGVSQNPRHKITKRGQNVTFRCDPISEHNRLYWYRQTLGQGPEFLTYFQNEAQLEKSRLLSDRFSAERPKGSFSTLEIQRTEQGDSAMYLCASSWIEGDGTYEQYFGPGTRLTVT.

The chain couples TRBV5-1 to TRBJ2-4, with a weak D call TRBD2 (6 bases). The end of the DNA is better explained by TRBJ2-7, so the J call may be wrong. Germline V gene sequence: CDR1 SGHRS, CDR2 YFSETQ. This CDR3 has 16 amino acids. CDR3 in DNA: TGCGCCAGCAGCCCGATGGTGGGCGGGGCCGCCAACGAGCAGTACTTC. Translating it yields CASSPMVGGAANEQYF.

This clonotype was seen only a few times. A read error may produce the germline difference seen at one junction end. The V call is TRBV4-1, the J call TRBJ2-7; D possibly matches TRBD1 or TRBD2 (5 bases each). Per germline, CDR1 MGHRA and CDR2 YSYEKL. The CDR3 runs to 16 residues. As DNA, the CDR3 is TGCGCCAGCAGCCAAATCGGGACCAGACCGCCCTACGAACAGTACTTC. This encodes CASSQIGTRPPYEQYF.

The CDR3 region has the DNA TGCAGCTCCGGGACAGGGGACAATGAGCAGTTCTTC. Translation: CSSGTGDNEQFF. The chain uses TRBV29-1 and TRBJ2-1; 10 bases are shared with TRBD1. The CDR3 sequence is 12 residues long. V trimming: 8 bases; J trimming: 5 bases; junction bases outside the gene matches: 3. CDR1 and CDR2 (germline): SQVTM, ANQGSEA.

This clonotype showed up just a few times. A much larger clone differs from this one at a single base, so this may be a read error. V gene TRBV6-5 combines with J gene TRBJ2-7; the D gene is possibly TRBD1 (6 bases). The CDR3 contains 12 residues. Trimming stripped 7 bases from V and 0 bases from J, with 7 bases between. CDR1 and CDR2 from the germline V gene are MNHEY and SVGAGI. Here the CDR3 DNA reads TGTGCCAGCATGGACAGCTCCTACGAGCAGTACTTC. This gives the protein CASMDSSYEQYF.

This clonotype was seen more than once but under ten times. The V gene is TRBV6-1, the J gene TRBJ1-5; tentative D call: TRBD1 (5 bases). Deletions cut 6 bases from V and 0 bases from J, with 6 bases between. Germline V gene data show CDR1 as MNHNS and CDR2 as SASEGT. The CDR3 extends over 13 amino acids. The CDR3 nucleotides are TGTGCCAGCAGCGGGACTAGCAATCAGCCCCAGCATTTT. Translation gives CASSGTSNQPQHF.

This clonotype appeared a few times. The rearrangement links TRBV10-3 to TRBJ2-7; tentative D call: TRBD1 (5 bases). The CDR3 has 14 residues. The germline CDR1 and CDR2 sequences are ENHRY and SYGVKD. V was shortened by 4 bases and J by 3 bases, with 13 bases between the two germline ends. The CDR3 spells CAISAGSVLYEQYF. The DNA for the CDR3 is TGTGCCATCAGTGCAGGGTCTGTCCTCTACGAGCAGTACTTC.

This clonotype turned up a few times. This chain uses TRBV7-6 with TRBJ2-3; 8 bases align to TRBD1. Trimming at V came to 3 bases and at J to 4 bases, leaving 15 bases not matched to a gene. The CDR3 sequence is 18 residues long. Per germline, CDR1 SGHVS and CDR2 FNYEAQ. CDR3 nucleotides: TGTGCCAGCAGCTTCCTCGCCCCGGCAGGGGGCAGCTCAGATACGCAGTATTTT. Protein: CASSFLAPAGGSSDTQYF. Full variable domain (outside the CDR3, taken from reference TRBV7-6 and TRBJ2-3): GAGVSQSPRYKVTKRGQDVALRCDPISGHVSLYWYRQALGQGPEFLTYFNYEAQQDKSGLPNDRFSAERPEGSISTLTIQRTEQRDSAMYRCASSFLAPAGGSSDTQYFGPGTRLTVL.

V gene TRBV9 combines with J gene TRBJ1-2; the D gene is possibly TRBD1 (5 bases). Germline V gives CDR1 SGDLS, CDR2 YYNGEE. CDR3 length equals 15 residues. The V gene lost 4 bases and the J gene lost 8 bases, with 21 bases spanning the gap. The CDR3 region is CASSPQVHGAKGYTF. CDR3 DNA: TGTGCCAGCAGCCCCCAAGTCCATGGGGCAAAAGGCTACACCTTC.

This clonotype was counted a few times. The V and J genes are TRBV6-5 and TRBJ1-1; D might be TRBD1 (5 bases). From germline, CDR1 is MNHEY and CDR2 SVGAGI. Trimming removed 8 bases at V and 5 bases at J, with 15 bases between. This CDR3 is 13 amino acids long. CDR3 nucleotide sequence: TGTGCCAGCCGGTCGGAGGGGCTGACTGAAGCTTTCTTT. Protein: CASRSEGLTEAFF.

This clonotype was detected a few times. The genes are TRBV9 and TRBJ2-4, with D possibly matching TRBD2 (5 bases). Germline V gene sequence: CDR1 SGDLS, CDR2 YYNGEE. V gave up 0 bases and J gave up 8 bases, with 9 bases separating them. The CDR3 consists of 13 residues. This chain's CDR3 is CASSVGGPDIQYF. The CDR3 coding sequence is TGTGCCAGCAGCGTAGGAGGGCCGGACATTCAGTACTTC.

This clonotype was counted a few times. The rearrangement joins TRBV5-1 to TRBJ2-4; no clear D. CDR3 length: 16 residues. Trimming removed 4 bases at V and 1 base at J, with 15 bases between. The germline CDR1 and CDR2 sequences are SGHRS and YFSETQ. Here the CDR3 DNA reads TGCGCCAGCAGCGCCAATTCGGGTCTGGCCAAAAACATTCAGTACTTC. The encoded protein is CASSANSGLAKNIQYF.

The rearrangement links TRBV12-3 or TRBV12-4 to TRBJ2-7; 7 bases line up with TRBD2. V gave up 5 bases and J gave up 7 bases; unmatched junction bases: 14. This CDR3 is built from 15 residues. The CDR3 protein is CASSRSGGGSREQYF. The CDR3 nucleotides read TGTGCCAGCAGTCGGTCGGGGGGAGGCTCGAGGGAGCAGTACTTC.

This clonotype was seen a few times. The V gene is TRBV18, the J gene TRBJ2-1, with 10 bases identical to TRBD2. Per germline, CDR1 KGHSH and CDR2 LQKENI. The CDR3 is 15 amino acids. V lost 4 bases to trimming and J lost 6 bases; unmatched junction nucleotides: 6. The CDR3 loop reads CASSLYSGGFNEQFF. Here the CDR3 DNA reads TGTGCCAGCTCACTCTATAGCGGGGGGTTCAATGAGCAGTTCTTC. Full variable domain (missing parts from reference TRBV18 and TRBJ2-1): NAGVMQNPRHLVRRRGQEARLRCSPMKGHSHVYWYRQLPEEGLKFMVYLQKENIIDESGMPKERFSAEFPKEGPSILRIQQVVRGDSAAYFCASSLYSGGFNEQFFGPGTRLTVL.

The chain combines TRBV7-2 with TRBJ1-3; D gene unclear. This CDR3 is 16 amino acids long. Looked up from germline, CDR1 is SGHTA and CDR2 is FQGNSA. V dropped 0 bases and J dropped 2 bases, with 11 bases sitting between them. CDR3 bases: TGTGCCAGCAGCTTAGCCCCGAGGGCCCCTGGAAACACCATATATTTT. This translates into CASSLAPRAPGNTIYF.